This is a list of T cell receptor beta chains from one sample in a study of shared clonotypes between healthy human individuals. Method: immunoSEQ multiplex PCR; TCRdb's copy keeps in-frame clones and lacks some. Of about 960,000 clones in the sample, approximately 76% were seen once. Sequencing was carried out using memory CD4+ T cells sorted from blood. These receptors were taken from a man aged 18 to 30 in good health. CDR3s include the opening cysteine and the closing phenylalanine or tryptophan. D genes are given only for firm matches. Only some rows state a clone size, as once, few, many or a class for expanded clones.

D: .
V: TRBV6-5
size: .
J: TRBJ2-1
DNA: TGTGCCAGCAGTTCCCGCCCCCAAAACATCTACAATGAGCAGTTCTTC
CDR3: CASSSRPQNIYNEQFF

D: .
V: TRBV6-6
size: .
J: TRBJ1-2
DNA: TGTGCCAGCAGTCCTCAGGGTAACTATGGCTACACCTTC
CDR3: CASSPQGNYGYTF

D: TRBD1
V: TRBV29-1
size: .
J: TRBJ1-5
DNA: TGCAGCGTACGACAGGGCGGTCAGCCCCAGCATTTT
CDR3: CSVRQGGQPQHF

D: TRBD1
V: TRBV6-6
size: .
J: TRBJ2-5
DNA: TGTGCCAGCAGCCTAAAGGGCAGGGGGAACCAAGAGACCCAGTACTTC
CDR3: CASSLKGRGNQETQYF

D: .
V: TRBV18
size: .
J: TRBJ2-7
DNA: TGTGCCAGCTCACCGACAGGTTCCTACGAGCAGTACTTC
CDR3: CASSPTGSYEQYF

D: .
V: TRBV2
size: .
J: TRBJ2-2
DNA: TGTGCCAGCAGTCTTTCCTTGATAGGGATTACCGGGGAGCTGTTTTTT
CDR3: CASSLSLIGITGELFF

D: TRBD1
V: TRBV7-2
size: .
J: TRBJ1-4
DNA: TGTGCCAGCAGCTCGGGACAGGGCTTAACTAATGAAAAACTGTTTTTT
CDR3: CASSSGQGLTNEKLFF

D: TRBD2
V: TRBV29-1
size: .
J: TRBJ2-3
DNA: TGCAGCGTTGTTGTAGCGGGAAAAACGGATACGCAGTATTTT
CDR3: CSVVVAGKTDTQYF

D: TRBD2
V: TRBV4-1
size: .
J: TRBJ2-3
DNA: TGCGCCAGCAGCCCCCAACTAGCGGGCACAGATACGCAGTATTTT
CDR3: CASSPQLAGTDTQYF

D: .
V: TRBV7-9
size: .
J: TRBJ2-7
DNA: TGTGCCAGCAGCCCATCCGGGAGAGTTTGGGAGCAGTACTTC
CDR3: CASSPSGRVWEQYF

D: .
V: TRBV18
size: .
J: TRBJ2-1
DNA: TGTGCCAGCTCACCACAGGAGGTTATAGGGATGAATGAGCAGTTCTTC
CDR3: CASSPQEVIGMNEQFF

D: .
V: TRBV7-2
size: .
J: TRBJ2-3
DNA: TGTGCCAGCAGCTTAGGACCCGTGACAGATACGCAGTATTTT
CDR3: CASSLGPVTDTQYF

D: .
V: TRBV5-1
size: .
J: TRBJ2-3
DNA: TGCGCCAGCAGCCCCCTACAGGGTGGCACAGATACGCAGTATTTT
CDR3: CASSPLQGGTDTQYF

D: .
V: TRBV4-1
size: .
J: TRBJ1-5
DNA: TGCGCCAGCAGCCAAGATGGGCAGGTAGGTCAGCCCCAGCATTTT
CDR3: CASSQDGQVGQPQHF

D: .
V: TRBV20-1
size: once
J: TRBJ2-1
DNA: TGCAGTGGTCTTTGGCGGGGTGAGCAGTTCTTC
CDR3: CSGLWRGEQFF

D: .
V: TRBV18
size: .
J: TRBJ2-2
DNA: TGTGCCAGCTCACCACCGGTGAGGGACACCGGGGAGCTGTTTTTT
CDR3: CASSPPVRDTGELFF

D: .
V: TRBV20-1
size: .
J: TRBJ1-1
DNA: TGCAGTGCTTATACAGGGACTGAAGCTTTCTTT
CDR3: CSAYTGTEAFF

D: .
V: TRBV5-8
size: .
J: TRBJ2-5
DNA: TGTGCCAGCACCTACGGACTGGAGGAGACCCAGTACTTC
CDR3: CASTYGLEETQYF

D: .
V: TRBV19
size: .
J: TRBJ1-2
DNA: TGTGCCAGTAGCCCCTCGGGTTCTAACTATGGCTACACCTTC
CDR3: CASSPSGSNYGYTF

D: .
V: TRBV11-2
size: .
J: TRBJ2-1
DNA: TGTGCCAGCAGCTTAGAAGCCTTAAGGAATGAGCAGTTCTTC
CDR3: CASSLEALRNEQFF

D: .
V: TRBV6-6
size: .
J: TRBJ2-3
DNA: TGTGCCAGCAGTTACGGGCAGCTTGGCGCAGATACGCAGTATTTT
CDR3: CASSYGQLGADTQYF

D: .
V: TRBV5-1
size: .
J: TRBJ1-1
DNA: TGCGCCAGCAGCTTGGTTGCGGTGAACACTGAAGCTTTCTTT
CDR3: CASSLVAVNTEAFF

D: .
V: TRBV6-5
size: once
J: TRBJ2-1
DNA: TGTGCCAGCAGTTACTCTCTGGGTCCGGGTAATGAGCAGTTCTTC
CDR3: CASSYSLGPGNEQFF

D: TRBD1
V: TRBV10-2
size: .
J: TRBJ1-2
DNA: TGCGCCAGCAGTGAAGGACAGGACTATGGCTACACCTTC
CDR3: CASSEGQDYGYTF

D: TRBD2
V: TRBV5-1
size: .
J: TRBJ2-3
DNA: TGCGCCAGCAGGGCCCCAGCGGGGGAGTACACAGATACGCAGTATTTT
CDR3: CASRAPAGEYTDTQYF

D: .
V: TRBV5-1
size: .
J: TRBJ1-6
DNA: TGCGCCAGCAGCTTGGATGGGGTGGCTAATTCACCCCTCCACTTT
CDR3: CASSLDGVANSPLHF

D: .
V: TRBV7-2
size: .
J: TRBJ2-7
DNA: TGTGCCAGCAGCTTATACCAGGGGTTAAGGGACGAGCAGTACTTC
CDR3: CASSLYQGLRDEQYF

D: .
V: TRBV4-1
size: few
J: TRBJ1-5
DNA: TGCGCCAGCAGCCAAGTTACGGGACCTAGCAATCAGCCCCAGCATTTT
CDR3: CASSQVTGPSNQPQHF

D: .
V: TRBV4-1
size: few
J: TRBJ1-1
DNA: TGCGCCAGCAGCCAATCCACTGAAGCTTTCTTT
CDR3: CASSQSTEAFF

D: .
V: TRBV5-4
size: once
J: TRBJ2-1
DNA: TGTGCCAGCAGCCCGCGGCGGTCCAGCGGCTCCTACAATGAGCAGTTCTTC
CDR3: CASSPRRSSGSYNEQFF

D: .
V: TRBV5-1
size: few
J: TRBJ2-2
DNA: TGCGCCAGCAGCTTGGTGATGGACACCGGGGAGCTGTTTTTT
CDR3: CASSLVMDTGELFF

D: .
V: TRBV28
size: .
J: TRBJ1-5
DNA: TGTGCCAGCAGGTTTTTGACAGTCTCACGCAATCAGCCCCAGCATTTT
CDR3: CASRFLTVSRNQPQHF

D: TRBD1
V: TRBV18
size: few
J: TRBJ1-4
DNA: TGTGCCAGCTCATTCAGACAGGGGGCGGATGAAAAACTGTTTTTT
CDR3: CASSFRQGADEKLFF

D: .
V: TRBV9
size: .
J: TRBJ2-2
DNA: TGTGCCAGCTCCTCACAGGGTAACACCGGGGAGCTGTTTTTT
CDR3: CASSSQGNTGELFF

D: TRBD1
V: TRBV10-3
size: .
J: TRBJ1-2
DNA: TGTGCCATCAGTGTGGACAGGGTCTATGGCTACACCTTC
CDR3: CAISVDRVYGYTF

D: .
V: TRBV6-5
size: .
J: TRBJ2-7
DNA: TGTGCCAGCAGTCTTGCCCTCTCCTACGAGCAGTACTTC
CDR3: CASSLALSYEQYF

D: TRBD1
V: TRBV19
size: once
J: TRBJ1-2
DNA: TGTGCCAGTAGTGGACAACAGGGGGCCGGCTATGGCTACACCTTC
CDR3: CASSGQQGAGYGYTF

D: .
V: TRBV10-3
size: .
J: TRBJ2-7
DNA: TGTGCCATCAGAGGACTGGGAGAGGCCTACGAGCAGTACTTC
CDR3: CAIRGLGEAYEQYF

D: .
V: TRBV5-1
size: few
J: TRBJ2-7
DNA: TGCGCCAGCACCCTGTCTGAAGGGGCCTACGAGCAGTACTTC
CDR3: CASTLSEGAYEQYF

D: TRBD2
V: TRBV15
size: .
J: TRBJ2-5
DNA: TGTGCCACGTCGGACCGCGGGGGGCGAGGAGAGACCCAGTACTTC
CDR3: CATSDRGGRGETQYF

D: .
V: TRBV2
size: .
J: TRBJ2-5
DNA: TGTGCCAGCAGGTACACCGAAGAGACCCAGTACTTC
CDR3: CASRYTEETQYF

D: .
V: TRBV10-3
size: .
J: TRBJ1-1
DNA: TGTGCCATCAGTGATGGCCGGGAGGGGACTGAAGCTTTCTTT
CDR3: CAISDGREGTEAFF

D: .
V: TRBV2
size: .
J: TRBJ1-6
DNA: TGTGCCAGCAGGCGGAGTGATTCACCCCTCCACTTT
CDR3: CASRRSDSPLHF

D: .
V: TRBV6-1
size: .
J: TRBJ2-7
DNA: TGTGCCAGCCAGGGAACAGGAAGCTACGAGCAGTACTTC
CDR3: CASQGTGSYEQYF

D: .
V: TRBV4-1
size: .
J: TRBJ1-3
DNA: TGCGCCAGCAGCCAAGAGGGGTCAGGGATGAGGAAGGCTGGAAACACCATATATTTT
CDR3: CASSQEGSGMRKAGNTIYF

D: .
V: TRBV6-1
size: .
J: TRBJ2-7
DNA: TGTGCCAGCAGTGACTCTTACGAGCAGTACTTC
CDR3: CASSDSYEQYF

D: TRBD1
V: TRBV6-1
size: .
J: TRBJ1-1
DNA: TGTGCCAGCAGTGAAGGCCCGGGACAGGTGAACACTGAAGCTTTCTTT
CDR3: CASSEGPGQVNTEAFF

D: TRBD2
V: TRBV27
size: .
J: TRBJ2-5
DNA: TGTGCCAGCAGTTTGACCGGGACTAGCGGGGGGGCATGGGAGACCCAGTACTTC
CDR3: CASSLTGTSGGAWETQYF

D: .
V: TRBV30
size: .
J: TRBJ1-4
DNA: TGTGCCTGGAATGAACTGACCGGCCGGCTGTTTTTT
CDR3: CAWNELTGRLFF

D: .
V: TRBV5-6
size: .
J: TRBJ1-2
DNA: TGTGCCAGCAGCTTGGAAGCTAACTATGGCTACACCTTC
CDR3: CASSLEANYGYTF

D: TRBD1
V: TRBV7-8
size: .
J: TRBJ2-4
DNA: TGTGCCAGCAGCTCGACCGGGACAGAAAAAAACATTCAGTACTTC
CDR3: CASSSTGTEKNIQYF

D: .
V: TRBV18
size: .
J: TRBJ1-2
DNA: TGTGCCAGCTCACCACCGAACAGGGATGGCTACACCTTC
CDR3: CASSPPNRDGYTF

D: .
V: TRBV25-1
size: .
J: TRBJ1-6
DNA: TGTGCCAGCAGTGATGAGGTGACGGGTAATTCACCCCTCCACTTT
CDR3: CASSDEVTGNSPLHF

D: .
V: TRBV6-6
size: .
J: TRBJ2-7
DNA: TGTGCCAGCACCGGCAACAGCTACGAGCAGTACTTC
CDR3: CASTGNSYEQYF

D: .
V: TRBV6-1
size: .
J: TRBJ2-7
DNA: TGTGCCAGCAGTGAGTCACGGAGGAGCCCGGGCTTC
CDR3: CASSESRRSPGF